This T cell receptor beta chain derives from a study of human T cells and chemical hapten exposure. Whole-study context: The patients, most of them female, presented with alopecia areata, totalis or universalis. Study-level results: Sensitization with DPC brought no change to TCRs above 1 in 1000 in frequency.

This clonotype was seen a few times. No antigen is known for it. The library labeled individual cDNA molecules by adding unique molecular identifiers to them. TCRdb re-derived calls from the RACE reads in MiXCR, one entry per CDR3 protein. The sample has some 90,000 distinct CDR3 sequences, roughly a tenth seen once. Trimming at V came to 4 bases and at J to 4 bases, leaving 3 bases not matched to a gene. From germline, CDR1 is SGHTA and CDR2 FQGTGA. CDR3 length: 15 amino acids. Noted time point: patch test 3, about 24 weeks after DPC sensitization. As for treatment: therapeutic diphenylcyclopropenone sensitization with weekly scalp DPC.

Sequencing was performed on whole blood, taken in connection with sensitization to the hapten diphenylcyclopropenone (DPC). This chain joins TRBV7-3 and TRBJ2-2; 10 positions match TRBD2. The origin of this receptor is a woman in her 30s with alopecia areata. Some clones in this sample may be carry-over from other donors' samples. The CDR3 region is CASSSSSGGTGELFF. For the CDR3, the DNA is TGTGCCAGCAGCTCCTCTAGCGGGGGCACCGGGGAGCTGTTTTTT.